This T cell receptor beta chain is from a study of T cell responses to AZD1222 COVID-19 vaccine. The repertoire was sequenced with immunoSEQ multiplex PCR; TCRdb's copy has only in-frame clones and lacks some. The sample holds 25,000 to 35,000 clones; over 85% are singletons and the top ten take over 7.5%. The receptor's source is an adult in good health. The sequences come from peripheral blood, collected on day 0 of AZD1222 vaccination.

The CDR3 nucleotides are TGTGCCAGCACCCCCGGGGGGCCCGGGACCCAGTACTTC. Protein: CASTPGGPGTQYF. The rearrangement links TRBV28 to TRBJ2-5, with a weak D call TRBD2 (7 bases). The CDR3 totals 13 residues. Germline-derived CDR1 and CDR2 are MDHEN and SYDVKM. V was cut by 7 bases and J by 7 bases, with 16 bases left in between.